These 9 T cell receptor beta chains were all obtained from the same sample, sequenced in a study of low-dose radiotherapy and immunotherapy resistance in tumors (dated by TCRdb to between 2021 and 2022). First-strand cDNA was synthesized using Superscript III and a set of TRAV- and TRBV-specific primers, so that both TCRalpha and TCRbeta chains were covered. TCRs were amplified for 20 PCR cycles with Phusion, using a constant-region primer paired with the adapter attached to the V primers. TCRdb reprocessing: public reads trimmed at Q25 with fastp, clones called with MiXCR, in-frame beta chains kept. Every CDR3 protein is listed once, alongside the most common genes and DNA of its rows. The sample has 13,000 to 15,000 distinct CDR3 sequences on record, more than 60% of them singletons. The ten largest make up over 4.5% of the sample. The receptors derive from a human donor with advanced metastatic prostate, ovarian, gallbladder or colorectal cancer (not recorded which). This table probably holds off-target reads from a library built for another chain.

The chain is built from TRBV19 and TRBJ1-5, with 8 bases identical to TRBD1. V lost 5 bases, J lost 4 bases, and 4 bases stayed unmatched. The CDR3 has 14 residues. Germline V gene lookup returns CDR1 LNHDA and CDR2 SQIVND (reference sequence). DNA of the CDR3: TGTGCCAGTAGTTCTACAGGGGGTAATCAGCCCCAGCATTTT. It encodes CASSSTGGNQPQHF.

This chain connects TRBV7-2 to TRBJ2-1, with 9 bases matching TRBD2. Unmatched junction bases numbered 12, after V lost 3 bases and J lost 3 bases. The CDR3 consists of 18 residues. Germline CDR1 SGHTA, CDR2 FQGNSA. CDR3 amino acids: CASSFGPPGLASYNEQFF. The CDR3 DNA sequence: TGTGCCAGCAGCTTCGGCCCGCCGGGACTAGCAAGCTACAATGAGCAGTTCTTC.

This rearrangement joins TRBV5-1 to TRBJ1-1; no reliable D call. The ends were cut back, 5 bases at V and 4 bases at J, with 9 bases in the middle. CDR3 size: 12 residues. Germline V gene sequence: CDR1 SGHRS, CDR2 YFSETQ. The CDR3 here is CASSGEGTEAFF. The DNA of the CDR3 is TGCGCCAGCAGTGGGGAGGGCACTGAAGCTTTCTTT.

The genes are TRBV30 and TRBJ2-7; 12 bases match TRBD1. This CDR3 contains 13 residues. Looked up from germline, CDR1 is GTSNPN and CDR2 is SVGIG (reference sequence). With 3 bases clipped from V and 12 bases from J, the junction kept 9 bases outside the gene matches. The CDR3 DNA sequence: TGTGCCTGGAGCCGGGACAGGGGGCCTAATGTGTACTTC. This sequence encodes CAWSRDRGPNVYF.

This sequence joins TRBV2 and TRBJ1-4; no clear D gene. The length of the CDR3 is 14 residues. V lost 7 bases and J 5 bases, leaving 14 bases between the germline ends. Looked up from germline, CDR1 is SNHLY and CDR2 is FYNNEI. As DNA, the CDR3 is TGTGCCAGCAACCCTGAGTGGACGAATGAAAAACTGTTTTTT. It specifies CASNPEWTNEKLFF.

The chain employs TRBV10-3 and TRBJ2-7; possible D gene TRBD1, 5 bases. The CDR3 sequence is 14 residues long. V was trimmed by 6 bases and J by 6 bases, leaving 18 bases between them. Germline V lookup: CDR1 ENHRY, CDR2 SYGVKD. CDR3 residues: CAIRRQPQASEQYF. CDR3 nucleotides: TGTGCCATCAGGCGACAGCCCCAGGCGTCCGAGCAGTACTTC.

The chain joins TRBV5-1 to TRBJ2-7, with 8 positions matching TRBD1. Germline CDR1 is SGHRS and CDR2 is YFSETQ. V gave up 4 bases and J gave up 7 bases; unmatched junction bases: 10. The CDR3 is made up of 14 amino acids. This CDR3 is CASSRGQGGGEQYF. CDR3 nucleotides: TGCGCCAGCAGCCGAGGACAGGGAGGAGGTGAGCAGTACTTC.

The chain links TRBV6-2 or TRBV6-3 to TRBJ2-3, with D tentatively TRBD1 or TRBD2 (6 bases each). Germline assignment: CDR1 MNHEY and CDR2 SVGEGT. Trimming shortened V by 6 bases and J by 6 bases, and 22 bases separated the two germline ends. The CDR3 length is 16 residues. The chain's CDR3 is CASSLGLSTQGDTQYF. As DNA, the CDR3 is TGTGCCAGCAGCCTTGGACTATCAACTCAGGGGGATACGCAGTATTTT.

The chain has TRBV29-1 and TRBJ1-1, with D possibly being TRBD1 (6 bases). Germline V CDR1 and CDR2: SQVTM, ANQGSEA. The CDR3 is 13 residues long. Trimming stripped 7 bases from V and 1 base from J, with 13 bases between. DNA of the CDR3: TGCAGCGGAAAAAAGACAGGGAACACTGAAGCTTTCTTT. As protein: CSGKKTGNTEAFF.